This T cell receptor beta chain was obtained from a study of blood T cell repertoires in COVID-19. Looking at the study overall: Sites across the United States, Italy and Spain contributed samples from acute and convalescent COVID-19.

Germline V gives CDR1 SNHLY, CDR2 FYNNEI. The CDR3 consists of 15 residues. V lost 2 bases and J lost 1, with 11 bases in between. It was during active infection that Seattle patients were enrolled and then longitudinally followed. TCRdb's copy holds only in-frame clones and misses some; the assay was immunoSEQ multiplex PCR. Here the sample spans just over 300,000 clones, roughly 86% being singletons. The chain has TRBV2 and TRBJ1-1; perhaps TRBD1 as D (5 bases). The sequenced material came from peripheral blood. The source is a woman in her thirties with COVID-19, enrolled during active disease. The CDR3 loop reads CASSELPGENTEAFF. The CDR3 DNA reads TGTGCCAGCAGTGAACTTCCGGGGGAGAACACTGAAGCTTTCTTT.